The next 25 T cell receptor beta chains were all read from a single sample in a study of blood T cells in healthy people across ages (dated by TCRdb to between 2015 and 2016). Library method: 5' RACE. Instrument on record: Illumina HiSeq 2500. The second PCR ran for about 7 to 11 cycles and used a J-beta primer mix along with a sample-barcoded 5' primer. TCRdb handled the public reads itself, with Q25 trimming in fastp and clone calling in MiXCR, and kept productive beta chains. Identical CDR3 proteins give one entry, which carries the most common genes and DNA. The sample table shows over a million distinct CDR3 sequences, and roughly 40% are seen once. Under 8% of the sample rests with the top ten. Sequencing was done on a sample of blood. Source of these receptors: a woman between 18 and 29 years old in good health.

As concerns this clonotype: One end of the junction fails to match germline, which may point to a read error. V usage is TRBV11-2 and J usage is TRBJ2-3; tentatively, D is TRBD1 (6 bases). This CDR3 comprises 12 residues. Germline CDR1 reads SGHAT; CDR2 reads FQNNGV. For the CDR3, the DNA is TGTGCCGGCAGCCCAGGGGACGATACGCAGTATTTT. Translated, it gives CAGSPGDDTQYF.

The chain uses TRBV29-1 and TRBJ1-1, with TRBD1 identical over 7 bases. J gave up 0 bases and V 1 base, and 5 bases lay outside the gene matches. This CDR3 has 15 amino acids. Germline CDR1 reads SQVTM; CDR2 reads ANQGSEA. In DNA, the CDR3 is TGCAGCGTTGAAGTCAAGGGACAGATGAACACTGAAGCTTTCTTT. The encoded protein is CSVEVKGQMNTEAFF.

This rearrangement joins TRBV7-2 to TRBJ2-1; 8 bases are a match to TRBD2. V lost 1 base and J lost 4; bases outside the gene matches: 6. The V gene's germline CDR1 is SGHTA and CDR2 FQGNSA. The CDR3 contains 16 residues. The CDR3 DNA sequence: TGTGCCAGCAGCTTAGGGGAAGCGGGAGCTTACAATGAGCAGTTCTTC. The encoded protein is CASSLGEAGAYNEQFF.

This clonotype appeared a few times. V and J are TRBV6-5 and TRBJ2-1; 9 bases agree with TRBD1. This CDR3 contains 16 residues. Germline loops: CDR1 MNHEY, CDR2 SVGAGI. V gave up 4 bases and J gave up 2 bases; unmatched junction bases: 6. The CDR3 region is CASSSLTGGTYNEQFF. Written as DNA, the CDR3 is TGTGCCAGCAGTTCCTTGACAGGGGGAACCTACAATGAGCAGTTCTTC.

This chain uses TRBV29-1 with TRBJ1-5, with 7 nucleotides matching TRBD1. J gave up 13 bases and V 0 bases, and 6 bases lay outside the gene matches. Germline CDR1 SQVTM, CDR2 ANQGSEA. The CDR3 has 12 amino acids. The CDR3 nucleotides read TGCAGCGTTGAAGAAGCAAAGGGGGCTCAGCATTTT. Encoded protein: CSVEEAKGAQHF.

This chain links TRBV14 with TRBJ2-5, with TRBD2 matching over 9 bases. Germline-derived CDR1 and CDR2 are SGHDN and FVKESK. With 0 bases clipped from V and 11 bases from J, the junction kept 10 bases outside the gene matches. This CDR3 is built from 15 residues. CDR3 protein: CASSQDVSGSDEQYF. In DNA form, the CDR3 reads TGTGCCAGCAGCCAAGATGTTAGCGGGAGCGATGAGCAGTACTTC.

This sequence joins TRBV6-4 and TRBJ2-1; 7 nucleotides line up with TRBD1. The end of the DNA fits TRBJ2-7 better, so the J call may be wrong. The CDR3 runs to 16 residues. Germline loops: CDR1 MRHNA, CDR2 SNTAGT. CDR3 sequence: CASSQRDRVAYNEQYF. The CDR3, as DNA: TGTGCCAGCAGTCAGAGAGACAGGGTGGCCTACAATGAGCAGTACTTC.

In its sample, this clonotype was seen a few times. The rearrangement joins TRBV10-3 to TRBJ2-6, with 15 bases aligning to TRBD2. The CDR3 covers 19 residues. The junction had 9 bases not matched to a gene; V was cut back by 5 bases and J by 4 bases. Looked up from germline, CDR1 is ENHRY and CDR2 is SYGVKD. CDR3 sequence reads: CAISWTSGGAGSGANVLTF. CDR3 DNA sequence: TGTGCCATCAGTTGGACTAGCGGGGGGGCCGGGTCCGGGGCCAACGTCCTGACTTTC.

This clonotype appeared a few times. This sequence joins TRBV5-1 and TRBJ2-7; D remains unclear. V lost 0 bases, J lost 12 bases, and 16 bases lay in between. CDR1 and CDR2 (germline): SGHRS, YFSETQ. This CDR3 is 13 amino acids long. The CDR3 DNA is TGCGCCAGCAGCTTGGTAGGGTCATTCGATCGGTACTTC. This codes for CASSLVGSFDRYF.

J is TRBJ1-1 and V is TRBV25-1, with TRBD1 matching over 7 bases. The CDR3 has 15 amino acids. Unmatched junction bases numbered 4, after V lost 2 bases and J lost 1 base. Germline V lookup: CDR1 MGHDK, CDR2 SYGVNS. The CDR3 DNA follows: TGTGCCAGCAGTGAAGACAGGGTTGGGAACACTGAAGCTTTCTTT. Protein product: CASSEDRVGNTEAFF.

V is TRBV5-1 and J is TRBJ2-3; the D gene is possibly TRBD2 (6 bases). V lost 1 base and J 3 bases, leaving 18 bases between the germline ends. The CDR3 has 17 residues. CDR1 is SGHRS, CDR2 YFSETQ, per germline. For the CDR3, the DNA is TGCGCCAGCAGCTTGATTGTCGGAGGGTTGGGGACAGATACGCAGTATTTT. Translating gives CASSLIVGGLGTDTQYF.

In the case of this clonotype: It may be a read error: a sequence one base away is much more abundant. The chain links TRBV10-3 to TRBJ2-7; TRBD2 aligns across 9 bases. Germline V gene data show CDR1 as ENHRY and CDR2 as SYGVKD. V was clipped by 2 bases and J by 2 bases; unmatched bases: 4. The CDR3 length is 15 residues. The CDR3: CAISEVSGSPYEQYF. CDR3 DNA sequence: TGTGCCATCAGTGAGGTTAGCGGGAGCCCCTACGAGCAGTACTTC.

The chain links TRBV29-1 to TRBJ1-2; D uncertain. With 0 bases removed from V and 4 bases from J, the gap between germline ends came to 18 bases. CDR3 length equals 16 residues. In germline, CDR1 is SQVTM, CDR2 ANQGSEA. The CDR3 region has the DNA TGCAGCGTTGAAGACAGTTGGGTGGACCCGATCTATGGCTACACCTTC. This gives the protein CSVEDSWVDPIYGYTF.

Concerning this clonotype itself: No conserved phenylalanine or tryptophan ends this CDR3, so it is likely a read error. The rearrangement joins TRBV10-2 to TRBJ2-1; D might be TRBD1 (6 bases). The CDR3 covers 12 residues. Germline CDR1 is WSHSY and CDR2 is SAAADI. Trimming stripped 8 bases from V and 5 bases from J, with 10 bases between. The CDR3 reads CASSGVDNEQFL. The CDR3 nucleotides read TGCGCCAGCTCAGGGGTTGACAATGAGCAGTTCTTA.

This clonotype was found a few times. The rearrangement joins TRBV3-1 to TRBJ2-7; TRBD2 agrees at 8 bases. Germline V gene lookup returns CDR1 LGHDT and CDR2 YNNKEL (reference sequence). V gave up 0 bases and J gave up 3 bases; unmatched junction bases: 10. The CDR3 has 17 amino acids. CDR3 sequence reads: CASSQDRLGRGVYEQYF. In DNA form, the CDR3 reads TGTGCCAGCAGCCAAGATCGTCTTGGGCGGGGGGTCTACGAGCAGTACTTC.

Only a few counts were recorded for this clonotype. The chain couples TRBV2 to TRBJ1-2, with 7 bases aligning to TRBD1. Germline lookup yields CDR1 SNHLY and CDR2 FYNNEI. CDR3 size: 15 residues. Germline trimming cut 10 bases from V and 8 bases from J; bases unmatched to any gene: 19. The CDR3 is CATRGGRVDLFGYTF. The CDR3 nucleotides read TGTGCCACCAGAGGGGGCAGGGTTGATCTTTTCGGCTACACCTTC.

The chain uses TRBV9 and TRBJ2-7, with D perhaps matching TRBD1 or TRBD2 (5 bases each). V was trimmed by 4 bases and J by 10 bases, leaving 21 bases between them. The CDR3 consists of 14 residues. The V gene's germline CDR1 is SGDLS and CDR2 YYNGEE. The CDR3 DNA sequence: TGTGCCAGCAGCCCCGGGACCCTACTTGATGGCCAGTACTTC. Protein: CASSPGTLLDGQYF.

In this sample, this clonotype turned up a few times. The gene calls are TRBV6-4 and TRBJ1-2, with 9 positions matching TRBD1. The CDR3 runs to 16 residues. The V segment lost 6 bases and the J segment 8 bases; nucleotides outside the gene matches: 16. CDR1 is MRHNA and CDR2 is SNTAGT in the germline V gene. CDR3 DNA: TGTGCCAGCAGCACAACCGGGACAGGGACCAGGAGGGGCTACACCTTC. The encoded protein is CASSTTGTGTRRGYTF.

The V gene is TRBV5-5, the J gene TRBJ2-7, with D possibly TRBD2 on 6 matching bases. Germline loops: CDR1 SGHKS, CDR2 YYEKEE (reference sequence). The CDR3 totals 14 residues. Deletions cut 0 bases from V and 5 bases from J, with 12 bases between. The DNA for the CDR3 is TGTGCCAGCAGCTTGGCTTGGGGGGTAAACGAGCAGTACTTC. This sequence encodes CASSLAWGVNEQYF. The complete variable domain, with remaining parts taken from reference TRBV5-5 and TRBJ2-7, reads DAGVTQSPTHLIKTRGQQVTLRCSPISGHKSVSWYQQVLGQGPQFIFQYYEKEERGRGNFPDRFSARQFPNYSSELNVNALLLGDSALYLCASSLAWGVNEQYFGPGTRLTVT.

V is TRBV20-1 and J is TRBJ2-3; tentatively, D is TRBD2 (6 bases). The V end was cut by 6 bases, the J end by 2 bases, with 9 bases between. This CDR3 region has 12 residues. Germline CDR1 is DFQATT and CDR2 is SNEGSKA (reference sequence). CDR3 protein: CSAAGITDTQYF. DNA of the CDR3: TGCAGTGCCGCGGGGATCACAGATACGCAGTATTTT.

The chain has TRBV12-3 or TRBV12-4 and TRBJ2-3; 11 bases are shared with TRBD2. The CDR3 totals 18 residues. The ends lost 6 bases at V and 0 bases at J; junction bases unmatched: 11. The CDR3 here is CASSQSPTSGKSTDTQYF. In nucleotides, the CDR3 is TGTGCCAGCAGCCAATCCCCGACTAGCGGGAAGAGCACAGATACGCAGTATTTT.

A few counts support this clonotype. This chain joins TRBV7-2 and TRBJ2-3; D call uncertain. With 5 bases removed from V and 1 base from J, the gap between germline ends came to 10 bases. This CDR3 contains 14 residues. The V gene's germline CDR1 is SGHTA and CDR2 FQGNSA. The CDR3 is CASSPDLGTDTQYF. Here the CDR3 DNA reads TGTGCCAGCAGCCCGGACCTAGGCACAGATACGCAGTATTTT.

The CDR3 nucleotides are TGTGCCTGGAGTGTACCATGGCCTGACCCAGATACGCAGTATTTT. It yields the protein CAWSVPWPDPDTQYF. The chain combines TRBV30 with TRBJ2-3; no clear D gene. This CDR3 is 15 amino acids long. Germline V gene data show CDR1 as GTSNPN and CDR2 as SVGIG (reference sequence). V was shortened by 0 bases and J by 4 bases, with 14 bases between the two germline ends.

This clonotype has ten or more counts. V is TRBV3-1 and J is TRBJ2-4, with 7 bases lining up with TRBD2. CDR1 and CDR2 from the germline V gene are LGHDT and YNNKEL (reference sequence). J lost 2 bases, V lost 1 base, and 2 bases had no gene match. CDR3 length: 15 residues. In nucleotides, the CDR3 is TGTGCCAGCAGCCAAGGAGCGGGACCCAAAAACATTCAGTACTTC. The encoded protein is CASSQGAGPKNIQYF. The whole variable domain, filled in from reference TRBV3-1 and TRBJ2-4, reads DTAVSQTPKYLVTQMGNDKSIKCEQNLGHDTMYWYKQDSKKFLKIMFSYNNKELIINETVPNRFSPKSPDKAHLNLHINSLELGDSAVYFCASSQGAGPKNIQYFGAGTRLSVL.

A few counts support this clonotype. J is TRBJ2-4 and V is TRBV6-5, with a possible D match to TRBD1 (5 bases). With 7 bases removed from V and 4 bases from J, the gap between germline ends came to 14 bases. This CDR3 is built from 14 residues. Germline CDR1 MNHEY, CDR2 SVGAGI. CDR3 amino acids: CASKPTVLKNIQYF. The CDR3 bases are TGTGCCAGCAAACCGACAGTTCTGAAAAACATTCAGTACTTC.